These 11 T cell receptor beta chains were sequenced from one sample in a study of cytomegalovirus exposure and HLA in healthy donors. PCR was performed using 60 Vbeta and 13 Jbeta primers. The protocol was immunoSEQ multiplex PCR, while the TCRdb copy is restricted to in-frame clones and leaves out a portion. The profile shows some 40,000 clones, around 60% of them singletons. The specimen sequenced was PBMCs. The receptor set was obtained from a man between 60 and 75 years old in good health and CMV-seropositive.

The genes are TRBV19 and TRBJ1-5, with a weak D call TRBD1 (5 bases). The V gene's germline CDR1 is LNHDA and CDR2 SQIVND (reference sequence). The V gene lost 3 bases and the J gene lost 3 bases, with 12 bases spanning the gap. The CDR3 is 15 residues long. CDR3 sequence: CASSMGGSANQPQHF. The CDR3 DNA reads as TGTGCCAGTAGTATGGGGGGAAGTGCCAATCAGCCCCAGCATTTT.

The V call is TRBV6-6, the J call TRBJ2-3; no firm D call. The CDR3 is 13 residues long. CDR1 MNHNY and CDR2 SVGAGI come from the germline V gene (reference sequence). Trimming removed 1 base at V and 6 bases at J, with 8 bases between. The CDR3 DNA reads TGTGCCAGCAGTTACTTGAGGCCGGATACGCAGTATTTT. Protein product: CASSYLRPDTQYF.

This clone was seen a handful of times. The rearrangement joins TRBV5-1 to TRBJ2-5; D unresolved. CDR3 length: 13 residues. The germline V gene encodes CDR1 SGHRS and CDR2 YFSETQ. Trimming pared 1 base from V and 5 bases from J, leaving 9 bases between. CDR3 residues: CASSLTGPETQYF. The CDR3, as DNA: TGCGCCAGCAGCTTGACTGGGCCGGAGACCCAGTACTTC.

This chain links TRBV7-8 with TRBJ2-3; perhaps TRBD2 as D (6 bases). Deletions cut 5 bases from V and 6 bases from J, with 30 bases between. This CDR3 is built from 19 residues. The germline V gene has CDR1 SGHVS and CDR2 FQNEAQ. CDR3 loop: CASSLYYRDFKGPSDTQYF. The CDR3 bases are TGTGCCAGCAGCCTATACTATCGGGACTTCAAAGGTCCTTCGGATACGCAGTATTTT.

In this sample, this clone turned up a few times. V gene TRBV18 combines with J gene TRBJ2-3; D remains unclear. With 3 bases removed from V and 2 bases from J, the gap between germline ends came to 12 bases. Per germline, CDR1 KGHSH and CDR2 LQKENI. The CDR3 is 15 residues long. The CDR3, as DNA: TGTGCCAGCTCACCTTCCGGAGACTTCACAGATACGCAGTATTTT. It yields the protein CASSPSGDFTDTQYF. The full variable domain, rest sourced from reference TRBV18 and TRBJ2-3, is NAGVMQNPRHLVRRRGQEARLRCSPMKGHSHVYWYRQLPEEGLKFMVYLQKENIIDESGMPKERFSAEFPKEGPSILRIQQVVRGDSAAYFCASSPSGDFTDTQYFGPGTRLTVL.

The V call is TRBV6-5, the J call TRBJ1-1, with TRBD1 matching 7 bases. This CDR3 contains 14 residues. Germline V gene data show CDR1 as MNHEY and CDR2 as SVGAGI. V was pared by 7 bases and J by 4 bases, with 9 bases of the junction left unmatched. CDR3 sequence reads: CASTQAGGGTEAFF. In DNA form, the CDR3 reads TGTGCCAGCACCCAAGCAGGGGGTGGCACTGAAGCTTTCTTT.

This chain connects TRBV7-9 to TRBJ1-3; D uncertain. CDR1 is SEHNR and CDR2 is FQNEAQ in the germline V gene (reference sequence). Trimming took off 5 bases at V and 4 bases at J, with 15 bases between the two ends. This CDR3 comprises 15 residues. This CDR3 reads CASSLSTSSGNTIYF. Here the CDR3 DNA reads TGTGCCAGCAGCCTTTCGACTTCCTCGGGAAACACCATATATTTT.

The rearrangement uses TRBV4-2 and TRBJ2-1, with 7 bases that match TRBD1. Losses at the gene ends were 4 bases for V and 8 bases for J; bases not matched to a gene: 5. The CDR3 runs 13 residues. CDR1 is LGHNA, CDR2 YNFKEQ, per germline. The CDR3 DNA reads TGTGCCAGCAGCCCACAGGGGACGGATGAGCAGTTCTTC. As protein: CASSPQGTDEQFF.

The chain couples TRBV4-3 to TRBJ2-7; maybe TRBD1 (7 bases). Germline V gives CDR1 LGHNA, CDR2 YSLEER. The length of the CDR3 is 15 residues. V was shortened by 0 bases and J by 4 bases, with 13 bases between the two germline ends. The CDR3 sequence: CASSQDRGEGYEQYF. The CDR3 bases are TGCGCCAGCAGCCAAGACAGGGGGGAAGGGTACGAGCAGTACTTC.

This rearrangement joins TRBV7-2 to TRBJ2-5, with a tentative D call TRBD2 (6 bases). CDR1 and CDR2 from the germline V gene are SGHTA and FQGNSA. Between the trimmed V and J ends, which lost 1 base and 9 bases, there was a span of 12 bases. This CDR3 comprises 13 residues. This chain's CDR3 is CASSLGVREAQYF. CDR3 in DNA: TGTGCCAGCAGCTTAGGGGTTAGGGAGGCCCAGTACTTC.

The rearrangement joins TRBV14 to TRBJ2-7; maybe TRBD1 (5 bases). The CDR3 length is 15 residues. Germline V gene sequence: CDR1 SGHDN, CDR2 FVKESK. V dropped 1 base and J dropped 0 bases, with 10 bases sitting between them. CDR3 amino acids: CASSQGQGYSYEQYF. DNA of the CDR3: TGTGCCAGCAGCCAAGGGCAGGGCTACTCCTACGAGCAGTACTTC.